The present TCR beta chain was sequenced within a study of technical replicates of blood from a few donors. V was trimmed by 4 bases and J by 4 bases, leaving 8 bases between them. The CDR3 extends over 13 amino acids. Per germline, CDR1 SNHLY and CDR2 FYNNEI. Profiled with immunoSEQ multiplex PCR; TCRdb holds only in-frame clones, not every one. Of over 65,000 clones listed, more than 95% are singletons. Sequencing was performed on T cells isolated from PBMCs. This clonotype was obtained from a human donor in good health. The rearrangement uses TRBV2 and TRBJ1-5; D gene unclear. This CDR3 is CASSGTVNQPQHF. The CDR3 nucleotides read TGTGCCAGCAGTGGCACGGTAAATCAGCCCCAGCATTTT.